These 9 T cell receptor beta chains came from one sample sequenced in a study of blood T cells in healthy people across ages. With a J-beta primer mix and a sample-barcoded 5' primer, a second PCR ran about 7 to 12 cycles. In TCRdb, the 5' RACE reads were re-called with MiXCR into one record per CDR3 protein. The sample comprises 1.5 million to 2 million distinct CDR3 sequences, 28% of which are singletons, and less than 9.5% rests with the top ten. The sample taken for sequencing was blood. Receptor source: a woman aged 30 to 39 in good health.

This clonotype showed up just a few times. This chain connects TRBV20-1 to TRBJ1-5; 7 positions match TRBD1. CDR1 and CDR2 from the germline V gene are DFQATT and SNEGSKA (reference sequence). The CDR3 contains 12 residues. The ends lost 5 bases at V and 4 bases at J; junction bases unmatched: 2. CDR3 in DNA: TGCAGTGCTCTACAGGGGAATCAGCCCCAGCATTTT. This encodes CSALQGNQPQHF.

This clonotype has a count of ten or more. V usage is TRBV29-1 and J usage is TRBJ2-1, with D possibly being TRBD2 (5 bases). The germline V and J ends were trimmed by 5 bases and 0 bases, with 11 bases remaining between them. This CDR3 is 14 amino acids long. The germline V gene encodes CDR1 SQVTM and CDR2 ANQGSEA. The chain's CDR3 is CSVTGRGSYNEQFF. The CDR3 region has the DNA TGCAGCGTTACCGGCCGGGGCTCCTACAATGAGCAGTTCTTC.

Only a few counts were recorded for this clonotype. The CDR3 nucleotides are TGTGCCAGCAGCTCCCGCGGGGGGGCTGGAGATACGCAGTATTTT. Protein sequence: CASSSRGGAGDTQYF. The chain combines TRBV7-9 with TRBJ2-3, with 9 bases lining up with TRBD2. The length of the CDR3 is 15 residues. Unmatched junction bases numbered 7, after V lost 4 bases and J lost 5 bases. Germline V gene sequence: CDR1 SEHNR, CDR2 FQNEAQ (reference sequence). Full variable domain (rest looked up from reference TRBV7-9 and TRBJ2-3): DTGVSQNPRHKITKRGQNVTFRCDPISEHNRLYWYRQTLGQGPEFLTYFQNEAQLEKSRLLSDRFSAERPKGSFSTLEIQRTEQGDSAMYLCASSSRGGAGDTQYFGPGTRLTVL.

This clonotype was picked up many times. The rearrangement uses TRBV20-1 and TRBJ2-1; unclear D gene. Trimming removed 6 bases at V and 7 bases at J, with 7 bases between. The V gene's germline CDR1 is DFQATT and CDR2 SNEGSKA (reference sequence). This CDR3 is 10 amino acids long. The chain's CDR3 is CSAARNEQFF. CDR3 DNA: TGCAGTGCCGCGAGGAATGAGCAGTTCTTC.

The genes are TRBV11-2 and TRBJ2-1; D is uncertain. Between the trimmed V and J ends, which lost 8 bases and 5 bases, there was a span of 16 bases. CDR3 length: 14 residues. Germline loops: CDR1 SGHAT, CDR2 FQNNGV. CDR3 sequence reads: CASGFSGSHNEQFF. The CDR3 nucleotides read TGTGCCAGCGGGTTTTCCGGGTCCCACAATGAGCAGTTCTTC.

This clonotype was observed a handful of times. CDR3 loop: CASGQGYEQFF. DNA for the CDR3: TGCGCCAGCGGCCAGGGTTATGAGCAGTTCTTC. This rearrangement joins TRBV5-1 to TRBJ2-1; D possibly corresponds to TRBD1 (5 bases). The germline V gene has CDR1 SGHRS and CDR2 YFSETQ. V lost 7 bases and J lost 8, with 10 bases in between. CDR3 length equals 11 residues.

This chain joins TRBV7-9 and TRBJ2-1, with D unclear. Germline values: CDR1 SEHNR, CDR2 FQNEAQ (reference sequence). Deletions cut 2 bases from V and 8 bases from J, with 7 bases between. The CDR3 length is 12 residues. The chain's CDR3 is CASSLLQDEQFF. CDR3 DNA sequence: TGTGCCAGCAGCTTACTCCAGGATGAGCAGTTCTTC. Drawing the rest from reference TRBV7-9 and TRBJ2-1, the complete variable domain is DTGVSQNPRHKITKRGQNVTFRCDPISEHNRLYWYRQTLGQGPEFLTYFQNEAQLEKSRLLSDRFSAERPKGSFSTLEIQRTEQGDSAMYLCASSLLQDEQFFGPGTRLTVL.

There are many counts of this clonotype. This chain joins TRBV21-1 and TRBJ2-6; the listed D gene, TRBD1, was not tested against the DNA. TRBV21-1 is a documented pseudogene. CDR3 length equals 18 residues. CDR3 residues: CASSKGPGAGPGANVLTF. The CDR3 nucleotides are TGTGCCAGCAGCAAAGGCCCGGGCGCGGGTCCTGGGGCCAACGTCCTGACTTTC.

This clonotype was seen a few times. V and J are TRBV20-1 and TRBJ2-7; D ambiguous. CDR1 DFQATT and CDR2 SNEGSKA come from the germline V gene (reference sequence). The CDR3 runs to 11 residues. V lost 5 bases and J lost 6, with 11 bases in between. CDR3 protein: CSARQVTEQYF. The CDR3 region has the DNA TGCAGTGCTCGCCAGGTAACCGAGCAGTACTTC.